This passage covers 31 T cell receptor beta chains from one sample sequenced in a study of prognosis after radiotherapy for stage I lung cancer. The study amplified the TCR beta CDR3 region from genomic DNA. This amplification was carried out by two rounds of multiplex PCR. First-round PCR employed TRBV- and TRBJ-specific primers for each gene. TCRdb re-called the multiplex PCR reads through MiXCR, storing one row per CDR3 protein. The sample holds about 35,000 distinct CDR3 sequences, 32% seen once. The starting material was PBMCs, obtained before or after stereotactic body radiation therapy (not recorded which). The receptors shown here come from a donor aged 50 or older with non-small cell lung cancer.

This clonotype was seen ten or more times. The CDR3 sequence: CSASLMGQGGRGNQPQHF. CDR3 coding DNA: TGCAGTGCTAGTCTCATGGGACAGGGGGGTCGGGGCAATCAGCCCCAGCATTTT. V usage is TRBV20-1 and J usage is TRBJ1-5, with 11 bases fitting TRBD1. The CDR3 extends over 18 amino acids. V shed 3 bases and J 2 bases; nucleotides not matched to a gene: 12. Germline V gene data show CDR1 as DFQATT and CDR2 as SNEGSKA (reference sequence).

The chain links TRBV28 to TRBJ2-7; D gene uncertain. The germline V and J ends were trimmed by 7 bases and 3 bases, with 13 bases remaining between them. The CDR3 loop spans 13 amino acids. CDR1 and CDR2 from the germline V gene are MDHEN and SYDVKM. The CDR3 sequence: CASTPRINYEQYF. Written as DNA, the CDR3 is TGTGCCAGCACCCCCCGGATCAACTACGAGCAGTACTTC.

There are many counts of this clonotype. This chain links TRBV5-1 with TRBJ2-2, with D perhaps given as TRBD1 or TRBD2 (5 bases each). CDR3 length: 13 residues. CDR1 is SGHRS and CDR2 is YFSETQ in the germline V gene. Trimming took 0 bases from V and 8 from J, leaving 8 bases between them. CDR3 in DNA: TGCGCCAGCAGCTTGGAGGGGACGGGGGAGCTGTTTTTT. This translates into CASSLEGTGELFF.

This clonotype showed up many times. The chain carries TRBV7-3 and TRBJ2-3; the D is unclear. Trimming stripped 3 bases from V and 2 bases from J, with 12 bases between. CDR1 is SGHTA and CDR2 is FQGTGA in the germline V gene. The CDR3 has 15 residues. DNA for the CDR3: TGTGCCAGCAGCTTGATGAATGCGGACACAGATACGCAGTATTTT. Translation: CASSLMNADTDTQYF.

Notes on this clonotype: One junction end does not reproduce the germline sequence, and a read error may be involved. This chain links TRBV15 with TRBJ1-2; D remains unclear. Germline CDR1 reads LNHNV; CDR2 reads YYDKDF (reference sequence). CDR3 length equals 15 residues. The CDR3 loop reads CATSTSAKGAGSYAF. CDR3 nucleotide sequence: TGTGCCACCAGCACCAGCGCCAAGGGCGCGGGAAGCTACGCCTTC.

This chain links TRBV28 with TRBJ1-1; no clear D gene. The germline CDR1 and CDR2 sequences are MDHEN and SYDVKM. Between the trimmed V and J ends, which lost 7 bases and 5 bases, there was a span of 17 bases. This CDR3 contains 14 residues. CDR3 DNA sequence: TGTGCCAGCACCCCCTATTCCGTATCGACTGAAGCTTTCTTT. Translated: CASTPYSVSTEAFF. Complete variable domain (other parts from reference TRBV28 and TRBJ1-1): DVKVTQSSRYLVKRTGEKVFLECVQDMDHENMFWYRQDPGLGLRLIYFSYDVKMKEKGDIPEGYSVSREKKERFSLILESASTNQTSMYLCASTPYSVSTEAFFGQGTRLTVV.

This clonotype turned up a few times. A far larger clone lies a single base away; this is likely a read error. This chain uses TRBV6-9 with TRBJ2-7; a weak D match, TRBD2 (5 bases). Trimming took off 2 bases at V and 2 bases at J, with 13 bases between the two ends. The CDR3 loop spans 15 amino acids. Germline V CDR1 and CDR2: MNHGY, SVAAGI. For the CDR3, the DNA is TGTGCCAGCAGTTATAGCGGCGGTCCCCCCTACGAGCAGTACTTC. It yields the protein CASSYSGGPPYEQYF.

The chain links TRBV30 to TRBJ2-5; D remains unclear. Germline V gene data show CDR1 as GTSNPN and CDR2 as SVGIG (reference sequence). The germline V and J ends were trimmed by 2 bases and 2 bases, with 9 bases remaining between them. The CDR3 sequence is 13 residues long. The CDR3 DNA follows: TGTGCCTGGAGTCTCCTGGGTCAAGAGACCCAGTACTTC. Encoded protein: CAWSLLGQETQYF. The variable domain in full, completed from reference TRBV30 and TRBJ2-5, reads SQTIHQWPATLVQPVGSPLSLECTVEGTSNPNLYWYRQAAGRGLQLLFYSVGIGQISSEVPQNLSASRPQDRQFILSSKKLLLSDSGFYLCAWSLLGQETQYFGPGTRLLVL.

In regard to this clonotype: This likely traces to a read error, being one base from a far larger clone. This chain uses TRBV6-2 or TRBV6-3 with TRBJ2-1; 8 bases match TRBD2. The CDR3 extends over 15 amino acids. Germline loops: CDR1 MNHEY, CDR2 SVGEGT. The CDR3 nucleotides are TGTGCCAGCACTTACGGGGGGGGGTGGGGCAATGAGCAGTTCTTC. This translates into CASTYGGGWGNEQFF.

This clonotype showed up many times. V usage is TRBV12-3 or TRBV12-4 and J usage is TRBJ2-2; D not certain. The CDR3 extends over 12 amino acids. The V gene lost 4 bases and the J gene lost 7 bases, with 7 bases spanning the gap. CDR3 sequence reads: CASSYSGGELFF. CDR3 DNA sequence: TGTGCCAGCAGTTACTCGGGCGGGGAGCTGTTTTTT.

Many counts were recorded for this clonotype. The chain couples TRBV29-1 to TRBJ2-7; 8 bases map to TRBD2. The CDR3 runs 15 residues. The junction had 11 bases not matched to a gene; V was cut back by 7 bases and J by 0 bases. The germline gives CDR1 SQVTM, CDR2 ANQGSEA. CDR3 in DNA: TGCAGCGCCCCTCGGGGGGGCTATAGCTCCTACGAGCAGTACTTC. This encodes CSAPRGGYSSYEQYF.

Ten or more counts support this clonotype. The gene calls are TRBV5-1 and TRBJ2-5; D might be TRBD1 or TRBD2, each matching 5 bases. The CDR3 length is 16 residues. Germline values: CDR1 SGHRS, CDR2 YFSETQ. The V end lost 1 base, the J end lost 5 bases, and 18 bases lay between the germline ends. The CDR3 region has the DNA TGCGCCAGCAGCTTGAACGTTTGGGGGACCAGCGAGACCCAGTACTTC. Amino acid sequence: CASSLNVWGTSETQYF.

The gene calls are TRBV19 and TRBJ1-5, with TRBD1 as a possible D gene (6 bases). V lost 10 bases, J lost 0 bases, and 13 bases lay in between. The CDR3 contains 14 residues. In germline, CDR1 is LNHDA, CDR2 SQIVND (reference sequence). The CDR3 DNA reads TGTGCCACCGTGGGACACTATAGCAATCAGCCCCAGCATTTT. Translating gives CATVGHYSNQPQHF.

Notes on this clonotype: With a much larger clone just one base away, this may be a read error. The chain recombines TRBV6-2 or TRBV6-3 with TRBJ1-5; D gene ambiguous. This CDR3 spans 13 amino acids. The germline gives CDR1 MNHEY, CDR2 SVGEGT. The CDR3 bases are TGTGCCTGCACCCGATTGAGCAATCATCCCCAGCATTTT. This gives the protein CACTRLSNHPQHF.

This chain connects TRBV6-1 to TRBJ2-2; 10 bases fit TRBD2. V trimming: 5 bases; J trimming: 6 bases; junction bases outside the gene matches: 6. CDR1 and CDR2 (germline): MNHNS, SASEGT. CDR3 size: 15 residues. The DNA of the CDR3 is TGTGCCAGCAGTCTCTTAGCGGGAGGCCCCGGGGAGCTGTTTTTT. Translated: CASSLLAGGPGELFF.

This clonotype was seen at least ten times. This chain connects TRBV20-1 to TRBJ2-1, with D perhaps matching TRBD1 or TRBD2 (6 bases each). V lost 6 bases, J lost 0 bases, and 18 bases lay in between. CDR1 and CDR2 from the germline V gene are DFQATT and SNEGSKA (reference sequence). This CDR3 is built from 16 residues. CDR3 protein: CSATGWGAGSYNEQFF. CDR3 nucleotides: TGCAGTGCCACCGGCTGGGGGGCCGGCTCCTACAATGAGCAGTTCTTC.

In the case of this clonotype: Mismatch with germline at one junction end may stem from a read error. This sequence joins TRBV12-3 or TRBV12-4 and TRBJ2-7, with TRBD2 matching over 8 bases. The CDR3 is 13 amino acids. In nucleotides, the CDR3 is TGTGCCAGCAGTCGGGGACTAGTCTACGAGCATCACTTC. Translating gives CASSRGLVYEHHF.

CDR3 sequence (DNA): TGTGCCAGCTCACCACCGCTAGCGAGGGGCACAGATACGCAGTATTTT. Its protein is CASSPPLARGTDTQYF. This chain joins TRBV18 and TRBJ2-3, with D perhaps matching TRBD2 (6 bases). Germline V gives CDR1 KGHSH, CDR2 LQKENI. This CDR3 is 16 amino acids long. Trimming took 0 bases from V and 1 from J, leaving 11 bases between them.

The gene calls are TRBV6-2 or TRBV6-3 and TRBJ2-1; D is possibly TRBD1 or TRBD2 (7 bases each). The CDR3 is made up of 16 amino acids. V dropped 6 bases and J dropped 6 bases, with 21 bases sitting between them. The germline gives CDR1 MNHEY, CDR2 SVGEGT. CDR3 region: CASRLAGGAIGNEQFF. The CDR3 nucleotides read TGTGCCAGCAGGCTCGCAGGGGGGGCTATAGGCAATGAGCAGTTCTTC.

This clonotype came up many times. CDR3 loop: CSASKQVNEQFF. The CDR3 DNA reads as TGCAGTGCTAGTAAACAGGTCAATGAGCAGTTCTTC. This rearrangement joins TRBV20-1 to TRBJ2-1; possibly TRBD1 for D (5 bases). The germline CDR1 and CDR2 sequences are DFQATT and SNEGSKA (reference sequence). The CDR3 loop spans 12 amino acids. Trimming removed 3 bases from V and 6 bases from J, with 9 bases in between.

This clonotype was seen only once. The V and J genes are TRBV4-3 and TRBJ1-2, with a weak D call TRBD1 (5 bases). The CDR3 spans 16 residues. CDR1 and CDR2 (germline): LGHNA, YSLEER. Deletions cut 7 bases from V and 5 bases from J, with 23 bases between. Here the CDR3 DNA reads TGCGCCAGCATCCACCAAAGTGTGGCAGGGAGGTATGGCTACACCTTC. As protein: CASIHQSVAGRYGYTF.

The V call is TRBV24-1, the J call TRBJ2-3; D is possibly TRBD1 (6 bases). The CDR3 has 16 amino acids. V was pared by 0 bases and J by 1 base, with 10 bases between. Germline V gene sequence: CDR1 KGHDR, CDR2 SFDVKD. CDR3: CATSDLNRVGTDTQYF. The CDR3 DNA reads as TGTGCCACCAGTGATTTGAACAGGGTCGGCACAGATACGCAGTATTTT.

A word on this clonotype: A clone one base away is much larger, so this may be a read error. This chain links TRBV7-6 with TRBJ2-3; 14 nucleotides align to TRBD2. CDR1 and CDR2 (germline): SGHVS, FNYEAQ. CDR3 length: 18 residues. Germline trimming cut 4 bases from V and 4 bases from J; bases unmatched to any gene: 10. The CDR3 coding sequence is TGTGCCAGCAGCTACCGGACTAGCGGGGGGAGGGAGGCAGATACGCAGTATTTT. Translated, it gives CASSYRTSGGREADTQYF.

The CDR3: CASSTTGRTTEAFF. As DNA, the CDR3 is TGTGCCAGTAGTACGACAGGGAGGACAACTGAAGCTTTCTTT. The rearrangement links TRBV19 to TRBJ1-1, with 7 positions matching TRBD1. The V and J ends lost 4 bases and 5 bases, in that order; junction bases with no gene match: 7. Germline CDR1 and CDR2: LNHDA and SQIVND (reference sequence). The CDR3 runs to 14 residues.

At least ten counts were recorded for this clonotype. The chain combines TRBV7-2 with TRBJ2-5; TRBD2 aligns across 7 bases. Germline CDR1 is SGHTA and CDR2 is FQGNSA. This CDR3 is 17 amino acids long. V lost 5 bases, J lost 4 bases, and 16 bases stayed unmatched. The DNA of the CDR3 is TGTGCCAGCAGCCCCACTGAGGCGGGGGACCCCCCAGAGACCCAGTACTTC. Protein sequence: CASSPTEAGDPPETQYF.

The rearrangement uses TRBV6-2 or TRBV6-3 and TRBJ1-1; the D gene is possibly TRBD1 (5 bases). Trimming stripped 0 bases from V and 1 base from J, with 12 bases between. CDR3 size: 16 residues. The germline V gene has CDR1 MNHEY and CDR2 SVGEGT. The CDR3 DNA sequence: TGTGCCAGCAGTTACTCTGGCAGGGCCAAGAACACTGAAGCTTTCTTT. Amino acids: CASSYSGRAKNTEAFF.

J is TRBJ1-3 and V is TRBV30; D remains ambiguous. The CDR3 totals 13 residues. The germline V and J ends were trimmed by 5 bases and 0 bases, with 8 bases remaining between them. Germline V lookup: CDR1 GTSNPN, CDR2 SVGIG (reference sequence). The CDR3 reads CAWGTYSGNTIYF. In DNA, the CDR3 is TGTGCCTGGGGCACCTACTCTGGAAACACCATATATTTT.

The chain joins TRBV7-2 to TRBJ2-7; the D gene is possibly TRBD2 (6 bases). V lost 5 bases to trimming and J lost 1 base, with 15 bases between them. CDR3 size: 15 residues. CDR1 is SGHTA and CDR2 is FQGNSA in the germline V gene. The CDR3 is CASSPGGVSSYEQYF. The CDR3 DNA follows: TGTGCCAGCAGCCCGGGCGGGGTCTCTTCCTACGAGCAGTACTTC.

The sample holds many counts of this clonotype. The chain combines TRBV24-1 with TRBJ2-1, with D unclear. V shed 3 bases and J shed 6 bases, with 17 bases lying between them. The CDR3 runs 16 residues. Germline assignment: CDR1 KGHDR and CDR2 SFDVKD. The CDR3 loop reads CATSDARISLGNEQFF. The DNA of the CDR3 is TGTGCCACCAGTGATGCCCGGATCTCCCTAGGCAATGAGCAGTTCTTC.

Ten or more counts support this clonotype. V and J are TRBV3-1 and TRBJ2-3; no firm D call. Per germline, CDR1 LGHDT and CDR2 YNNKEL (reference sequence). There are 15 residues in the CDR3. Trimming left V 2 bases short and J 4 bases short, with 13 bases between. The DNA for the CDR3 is TGTGCCAGCAGCCAACGAAGAGGTACTTCAGATACGCAGTATTTT. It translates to CASSQRRGTSDTQYF.

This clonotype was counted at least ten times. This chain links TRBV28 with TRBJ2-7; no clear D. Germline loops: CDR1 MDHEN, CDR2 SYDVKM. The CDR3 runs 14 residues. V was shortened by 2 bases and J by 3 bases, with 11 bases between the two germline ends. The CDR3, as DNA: TGTGCCAGCAGTTTACTTGGGCAGGTCTACGAGCAGTACTTC. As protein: CASSLLGQVYEQYF.